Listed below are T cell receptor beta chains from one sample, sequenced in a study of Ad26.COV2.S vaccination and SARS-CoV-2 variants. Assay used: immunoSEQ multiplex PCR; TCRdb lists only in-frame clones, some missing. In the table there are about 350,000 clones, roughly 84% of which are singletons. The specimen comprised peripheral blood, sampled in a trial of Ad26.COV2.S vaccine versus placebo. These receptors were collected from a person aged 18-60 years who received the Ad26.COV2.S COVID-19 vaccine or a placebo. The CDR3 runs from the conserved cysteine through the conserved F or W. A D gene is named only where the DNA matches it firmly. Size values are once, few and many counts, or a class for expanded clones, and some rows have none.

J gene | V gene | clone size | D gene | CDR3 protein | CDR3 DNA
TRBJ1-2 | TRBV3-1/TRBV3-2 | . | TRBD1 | CASSQGQGEMYGYTF | TGTGCCAGCAGCCAAGGTCAGGGGGAAATGTATGGCTACACCTTC
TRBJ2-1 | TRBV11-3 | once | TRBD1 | CASSFRQGTYNEQFF | TGTGCCAGCAGCTTCAGACAGGGTACCTACAATGAGCAGTTCTTC
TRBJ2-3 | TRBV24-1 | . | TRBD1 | CATSDNNRGDTQYF | TGTGCCACCAGTGATAACAACAGGGGGGATACGCAGTATTTT
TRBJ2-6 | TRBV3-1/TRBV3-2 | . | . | CASSQKSRNVLTF | TGTGCCAGCAGCCAAAAGAGTCGAAACGTCCTGACTTTC
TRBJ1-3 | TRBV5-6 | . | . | CASSPTGALSGNTIYF | TGTGCCAGCAGCCCCACGGGGGCCCTCTCTGGAAACACCATATATTTT
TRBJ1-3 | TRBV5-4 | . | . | CASSLGTENTIYF | TGTGCCAGCAGCTTGGGGACAGAGAACACCATATATTTT
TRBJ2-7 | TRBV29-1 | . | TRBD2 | CSVEAGGESSYEQYF | TGCAGCGTTGAGGCGGGGGGAGAGTCCTCCTACGAGCAGTACTTC
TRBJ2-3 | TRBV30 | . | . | CAWTGRRAFVDTQYF | TGTGCCTGGACCGGCCGCAGGGCGTTCGTGGATACGCAGTATTTT
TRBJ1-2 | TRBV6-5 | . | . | CASSSRGPRTVYGYTF | TGTGCCAGCAGTTCGAGGGGTCCACGAACGGTCTATGGCTACACCTTC
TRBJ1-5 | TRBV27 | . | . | CASSYTESLGPQHF | TGTGCCAGCAGTTATACAGAGAGCCTGGGGCCCCAGCATTTT
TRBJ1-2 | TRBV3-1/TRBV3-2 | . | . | CASSQEGGRSTSF | TGTGCCAGCAGCCAAGAAGGGGGACGGAGCACCTCCTTC
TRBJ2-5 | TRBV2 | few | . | CASRRGQMEETQYF | TGTGCCAGCAGGAGGGGACAAATGGAAGAGACCCAGTACTTC
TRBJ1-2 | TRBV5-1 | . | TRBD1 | CASSLMTGDNGYTF | TGCGCCAGCAGCTTAATGACAGGGGATAACGGCTACACCTTC
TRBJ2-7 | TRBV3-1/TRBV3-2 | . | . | CASSLQTTSYEQYF | TGTGCCAGCAGCCTTCAGACAACCTCCTACGAGCAGTACTTC
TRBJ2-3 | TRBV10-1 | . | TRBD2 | CASSERTSESDTQYF | TGCGCCAGCAGTGAACGGACTAGCGAATCAGATACGCAGTATTTT
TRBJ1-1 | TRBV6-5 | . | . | CASSPGPYTEAFF | TGTGCCAGCAGTCCGGGACCTTACACTGAAGCTTTCTTT
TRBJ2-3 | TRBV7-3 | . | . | CASSLNFGGQQYF | TGTGCCAGCAGCTTAAATTTCGGGGGCCAGCAGTATTTT
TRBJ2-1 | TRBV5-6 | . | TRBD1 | CASSRGRRISSSYNEQFF | TGTGCCAGCAGCAGGGGGCGCCGAATATCGAGCTCCTACAATGAGCAGTTCTTC
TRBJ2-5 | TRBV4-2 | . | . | CASSRNRETQYF | TGTGCCAGCAGCAGGAATCGGGAGACCCAGTACTTC
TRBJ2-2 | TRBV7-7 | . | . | CASSLEGTSTGELFF | TGTGCTAGCAGCTTAGAAGGGACCTCCACCGGGGAGCTGTTTTTT